The clone carrying this TCR beta chain is a singleton in its sample. Its antigen is undetermined. Given a much more abundant clone one base away, this may be a read error. RNA was extracted from bulk tissue without any cell sorting. More than 3 cm separated this lung sample from the edge of the tumor. A modified ARM-PCR protocol with three rounds of nested PCR amplified TCRbeta. In TCRdb, the multiplex PCR reads were re-called with MiXCR into one record per CDR3 protein. The sample includes 80,000 to 100,000 distinct CDR3 sequences, more than 80% of them seen just once. These data belong to a study of tumor and adjacent non-tumor tissue in lung cancer. Study as a whole: Patients comprised about a dozen adenocarcinoma, a couple of squamous cell carcinoma and 1 small cell lung cancer.

Trimming took 6 bases from V and 11 from J, leaving 18 bases between them. Germline V gene lookup returns CDR1 MDHEN and CDR2 SYDVKM. The CDR3 has 13 amino acids. Study-wide results and limits: Significantly higher TCR diversity was found in tumor than normal lung. Top 100 clones took a larger repertoire share in normal lung.

The sequence derives from a man between 60 and 75 years old with small cell lung cancer. Sample: distant non-tumor lung tissue. The chain recombines TRBV28 with TRBJ2-3; TRBD1 is a possible D gene (6 bases). For the CDR3, the DNA is TGTGCCAGCAGGCCTCAGGGACATGAGGGGCAGTATTTT. It yields the protein CASRPQGHEGQYF. The variable domain in full, completed from reference TRBV28 and TRBJ2-3, reads DVKVTQSSRYLVKRTGEKVFLECVQDMDHENMFWYRQDPGLGLRLIYFSYDVKMKEKGDIPEGYSVSREKKERFSLILESASTNQTSMYLCASRPQGHEGQYFGPGTRLTVL.